This entry lists 10 T cell receptor beta chains sequenced from one sample in a study of blood T cell repertoires in COVID-19. Sequenced by immunoSEQ multiplex PCR; TCRdb stores in-frame clones only, minus some. The sample holds roughly 140,000 clones; around 81% are singletons and the top ten take roughly 2.9%. Source material: peripheral blood. The receptor source for this set is a woman between 40 and 55 years old with active or convalescent COVID-19.

The V gene is TRBV28, the J gene TRBJ1-5, with 8 positions matching TRBD1. V dropped 6 bases and J dropped 3; count of bases not matched to a gene: 7. The germline V gene encodes CDR1 MDHEN and CDR2 SYDVKM. This CDR3 is built from 15 residues. CDR3 sequence reads: CASRPQGAINQPQHF. The CDR3 nucleotides read TGTGCCAGCAGACCGCAGGGGGCGATCAATCAGCCCCAGCATTTT.

The rearrangement links TRBV10-2 to TRBJ1-4; maybe TRBD1 (6 bases). The V end was cut by 6 bases, the J end by 7 bases, with 18 bases between. Germline V gene data show CDR1 as WSHSY and CDR2 as SAAADI. CDR3 length equals 15 residues. The CDR3 DNA reads as TGCGCCAGCAGCATTCTTTCGGGGGGCAGTGAAAAACTGTTTTTT. It encodes CASSILSGGSEKLFF.

J is TRBJ2-3 and V is TRBV9, with D maybe TRBD2 (6 bases). From germline, CDR1 is SGDLS and CDR2 YYNGEE. The V end lost 2 bases, the J end lost 1 base, and 14 bases lay between the germline ends. CDR3 size: 16 residues. Here the CDR3 reads CASSVLAGLGTDTQYF. The CDR3 region has the DNA TGTGCCAGCAGCGTTTTGGCGGGACTCGGCACAGATACGCAGTATTTT.

This clone was counted once. The V and J genes are TRBV19 and TRBJ2-5; 8 bases align to TRBD1. The CDR3 totals 13 residues. Germline CDR1 LNHDA, CDR2 SQIVND (reference sequence). Germline trimming cut 6 bases from V and 3 bases from J; bases unmatched to any gene: 3. CDR3 bases: TGTGCCAGTAGACGGACAGGGAAAGAGACCCAGTACTTC. Translating it yields CASRRTGKETQYF.

The CDR3 protein is CAISDRPDRTKTNYGYTF. CDR3 nucleotide sequence: TGTGCCATCAGTGATAGACCCGACAGGACCAAGACTAACTATGGCTACACCTTC. The V gene is TRBV10-3, the J gene TRBJ1-2; TRBD1 might be the D (6 bases). This CDR3 is 18 amino acids long. The germline CDR1 and CDR2 sequences are ENHRY and SYGVKD. Trimming cost V 3 bases and J 0 bases, with 20 bases left between them.

The V and J genes are TRBV14 and TRBJ1-1; a possible D gene is TRBD1 (5 bases). This CDR3 has 13 residues. Deletions cut 6 bases from V and 10 bases from J, with 18 bases between. CDR1 and CDR2 (germline): SGHDN, FVKESK. This chain's CDR3 is CASRTQGVFRAFF. As DNA, the CDR3 is TGTGCCAGCAGGACCCAGGGCGTTTTCCGAGCTTTCTTT.

The chain recombines TRBV5-6 with TRBJ1-5; D not resolved. V dropped 1 base and J dropped 4 bases, with 12 bases sitting between them. Germline V gene sequence: CDR1 SGHDT, CDR2 YYEEEE. The CDR3 spans 15 residues. CDR3 region: CASSLLGSINQPQHF. The CDR3 DNA sequence: TGTGCCAGCAGCTTGTTGGGCAGCATAAATCAGCCCCAGCATTTT.

The chain couples TRBV7-8 to TRBJ2-3; D gene ambiguous. Germline CDR1 reads SGHVS; CDR2 reads FQNEAQ. The CDR3 length is 15 residues. V was clipped by 0 bases and J by 0 bases, with 7 bases between them. DNA for the CDR3: TGTGCCAGCAGCTTAGCGAGCGATAGCACAGATACGCAGTATTTT. This translates into CASSLASDSTDTQYF.

The J gene is TRBJ2-5, the V gene TRBV18; tentative D call: TRBD2 (6 bases). V was cut by 3 bases and J by 4 bases, with 12 bases left in between. The germline CDR1 and CDR2 sequences are KGHSH and LQKENI. The CDR3 consists of 14 residues. CDR3 amino acids: CASSPLGGGETQYF. CDR3 in DNA: TGTGCCAGCTCACCTCTGGGAGGAGGAGAGACCCAGTACTTC.

The CDR3 reads CASSQGGAGNTEAFF. CDR3 DNA sequence: TGTGCCAGCAGTCAAGGGGGGGCTGGGAACACTGAAGCTTTCTTT. This rearrangement joins TRBV28 to TRBJ1-1, with D possibly TRBD1 on 6 matching bases. V lost 5 bases and J 1 base, leaving 14 bases between the germline ends. There are 15 residues in the CDR3. Per the germline V gene, CDR1 is MDHEN and CDR2 is SYDVKM.